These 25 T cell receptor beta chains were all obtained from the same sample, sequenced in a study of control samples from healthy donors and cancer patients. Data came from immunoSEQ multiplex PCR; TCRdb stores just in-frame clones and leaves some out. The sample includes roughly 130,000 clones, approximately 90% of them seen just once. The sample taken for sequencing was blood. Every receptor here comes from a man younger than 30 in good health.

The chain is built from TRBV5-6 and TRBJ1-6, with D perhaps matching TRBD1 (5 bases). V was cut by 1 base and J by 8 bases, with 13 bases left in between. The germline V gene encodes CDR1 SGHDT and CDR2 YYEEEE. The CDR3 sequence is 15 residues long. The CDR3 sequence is CASSLIGTPYSPLHF. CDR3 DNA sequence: TGTGCCAGCAGCTTGATAGGGACCCCCTATTCACCCCTCCACTTT.

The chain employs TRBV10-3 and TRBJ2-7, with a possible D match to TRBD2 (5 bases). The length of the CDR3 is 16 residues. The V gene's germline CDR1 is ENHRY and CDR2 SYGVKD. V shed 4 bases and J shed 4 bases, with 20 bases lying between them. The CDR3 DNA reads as TGTGCCATCAGTGCTCACCCGGGTAGCGATCTTTACGAGCAGTACGTC. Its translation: CAISAHPGSDLYEQYV.

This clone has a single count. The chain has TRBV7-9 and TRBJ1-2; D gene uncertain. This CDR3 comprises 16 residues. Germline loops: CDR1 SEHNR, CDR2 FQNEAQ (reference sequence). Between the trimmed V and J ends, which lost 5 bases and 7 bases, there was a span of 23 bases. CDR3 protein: CASSPIAVRLQGGYTF. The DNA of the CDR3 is TGTGCCAGCAGCCCCATCGCAGTTAGGCTGCAAGGTGGCTACACCTTC. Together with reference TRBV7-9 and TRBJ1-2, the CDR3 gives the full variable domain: DTGVSQNPRHKITKRGQNVTFRCDPISEHNRLYWYRQTLGQGPEFLTYFQNEAQLEKSRLLSDRFSAERPKGSFSTLEIQRTEQGDSAMYLCASSPIAVRLQGGYTFGSGTRLTVV.

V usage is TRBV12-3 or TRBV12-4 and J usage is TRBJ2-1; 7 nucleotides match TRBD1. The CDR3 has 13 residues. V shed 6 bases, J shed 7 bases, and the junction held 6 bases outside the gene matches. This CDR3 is CASSTGQLNEQFF. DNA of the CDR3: TGTGCCAGCAGCACGGGACAGCTTAATGAGCAGTTCTTC.

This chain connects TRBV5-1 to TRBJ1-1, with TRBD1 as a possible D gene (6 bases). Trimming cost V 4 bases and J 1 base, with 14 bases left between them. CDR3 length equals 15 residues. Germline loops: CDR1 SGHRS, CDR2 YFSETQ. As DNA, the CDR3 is TGCGCCAGCAGCCAGGGGATCCCGGAGAACACTGAAGCTTTCTTT. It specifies CASSQGIPENTEAFF.

The CDR3 region is CASSPGRGLLEQYF. The CDR3 nucleotides read TGTGCCAGCTCACCAGGCAGGGGACTACTGGAGCAGTACTTC. The rearrangement joins TRBV18 to TRBJ2-7; a weak D match, TRBD2 (7 bases). V was pared by 2 bases and J by 7 bases, with 15 bases between. This CDR3 comprises 14 residues. Germline-derived CDR1 and CDR2 are KGHSH and LQKENI. Full variable domain (outside the CDR3, taken from reference TRBV18 and TRBJ2-7): NAGVMQNPRHLVRRRGQEARLRCSPMKGHSHVYWYRQLPEEGLKFMVYLQKENIIDESGMPKERFSAEFPKEGPSILRIQQVVRGDSAAYFCASSPGRGLLEQYFGPGTRLTVT.

CDR3 region: CASSSRSAGNQPQHF. The CDR3 nucleotides read TGTGCCAGTAGTAGCAGGTCGGCAGGCAATCAGCCCCAGCATTTT. V gene TRBV19 combines with J gene TRBJ1-5; D ambiguous. V lost 4 bases to trimming and J lost 2 bases, with 12 bases between them. CDR3 length: 15 residues. CDR1 LNHDA and CDR2 SQIVND come from the germline V gene (reference sequence).

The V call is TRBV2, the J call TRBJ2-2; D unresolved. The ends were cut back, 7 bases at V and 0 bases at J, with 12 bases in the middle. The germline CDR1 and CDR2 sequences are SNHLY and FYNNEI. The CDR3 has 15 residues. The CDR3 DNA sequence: TGTGCCAGCACGGGCGGAGACTCGAACACCGGGGAGCTGTTTTTT. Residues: CASTGGDSNTGELFF. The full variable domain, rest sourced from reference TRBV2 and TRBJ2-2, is EPEVTQTPSHQVTQMGQEVILRCVPISNHLYFYWYRQILGQKVEFLVSFYNNEISEKSEIFDDQFSVERPDGSNFTLKIRSTKLEDSAMYFCASTGGDSNTGELFFGEGSRLTVL.

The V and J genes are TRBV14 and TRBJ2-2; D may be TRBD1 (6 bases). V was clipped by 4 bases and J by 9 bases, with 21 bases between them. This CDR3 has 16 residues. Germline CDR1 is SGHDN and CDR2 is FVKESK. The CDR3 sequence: CASSPWRDRPHRELFF. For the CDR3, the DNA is TGTGCCAGCAGCCCTTGGCGAGACAGGCCCCACCGGGAGCTGTTTTTT.

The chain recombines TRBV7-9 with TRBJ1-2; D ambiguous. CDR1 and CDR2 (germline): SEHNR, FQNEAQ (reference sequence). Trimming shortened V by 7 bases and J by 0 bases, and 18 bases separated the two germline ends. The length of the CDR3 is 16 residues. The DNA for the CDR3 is TGTGCCAGCATCGCCTCCTGGGAACCCTCTAACTATGGCTACACCTTC. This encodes CASIASWEPSNYGYTF.

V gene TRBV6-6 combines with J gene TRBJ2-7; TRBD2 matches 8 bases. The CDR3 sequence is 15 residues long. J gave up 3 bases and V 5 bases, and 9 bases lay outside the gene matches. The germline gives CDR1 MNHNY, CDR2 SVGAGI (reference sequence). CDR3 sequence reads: CASSPPGGGLYEQYF. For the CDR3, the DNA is TGTGCCAGCAGTCCTCCCGGGGGGGGCCTCTACGAGCAGTACTTC.

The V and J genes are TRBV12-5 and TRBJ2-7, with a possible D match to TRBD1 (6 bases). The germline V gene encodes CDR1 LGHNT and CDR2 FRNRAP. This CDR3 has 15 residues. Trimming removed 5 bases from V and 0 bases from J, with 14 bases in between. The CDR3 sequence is CASGGSTGNSYEQYV. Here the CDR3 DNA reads TGTGCTAGTGGTGGGTCTACAGGGAACTCCTACGAGCAGTACGTC.

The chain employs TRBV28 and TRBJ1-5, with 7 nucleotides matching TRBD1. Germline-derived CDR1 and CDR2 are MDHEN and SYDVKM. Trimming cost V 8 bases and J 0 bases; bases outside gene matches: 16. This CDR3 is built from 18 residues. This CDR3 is CASGSVSTGTISNQPQHF. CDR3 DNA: TGTGCCAGCGGCTCAGTTTCGACAGGGACGATTAGCAATCAGCCCCAGCATTTT. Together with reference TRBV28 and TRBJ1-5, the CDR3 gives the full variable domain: DVKVTQSSRYLVKRTGEKVFLECVQDMDHENMFWYRQDPGLGLRLIYFSYDVKMKEKGDIPEGYSVSREKKERFSLILESASTNQTSMYLCASGSVSTGTISNQPQHFGDGTRLSIL.

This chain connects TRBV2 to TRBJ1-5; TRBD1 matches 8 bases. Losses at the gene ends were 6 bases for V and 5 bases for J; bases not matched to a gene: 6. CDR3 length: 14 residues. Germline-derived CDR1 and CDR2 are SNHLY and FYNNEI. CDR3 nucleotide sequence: TGTGCCAGCAGGGCTGGACAGGGAGATCAGCCCCAGCATTTT. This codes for CASRAGQGDQPQHF.

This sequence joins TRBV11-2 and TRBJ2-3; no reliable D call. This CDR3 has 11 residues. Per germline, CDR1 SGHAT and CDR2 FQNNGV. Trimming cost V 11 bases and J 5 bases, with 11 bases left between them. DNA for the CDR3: TGTGCCGCGGCAATCGGAGATACGCAGTATTTT. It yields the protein CAAAIGDTQYF.

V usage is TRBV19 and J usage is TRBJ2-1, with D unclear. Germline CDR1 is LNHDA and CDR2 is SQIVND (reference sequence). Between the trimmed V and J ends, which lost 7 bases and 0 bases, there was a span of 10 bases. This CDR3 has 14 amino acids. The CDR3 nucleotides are TGTGCCAGTACGGCTACCGGCTCCTACAATGAGCAGTTCTTC. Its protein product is CASTATGSYNEQFF. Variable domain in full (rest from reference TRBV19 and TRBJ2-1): DGGITQSPKYLFRKEGQNVTLSCEQNLNHDAMYWYRQDPGQGLRLIYYSQIVNDFQKGDIAEGYSVSREKKESFPLTVTSAQKNPTAFYLCASTATGSYNEQFFGPGTRLTVL.

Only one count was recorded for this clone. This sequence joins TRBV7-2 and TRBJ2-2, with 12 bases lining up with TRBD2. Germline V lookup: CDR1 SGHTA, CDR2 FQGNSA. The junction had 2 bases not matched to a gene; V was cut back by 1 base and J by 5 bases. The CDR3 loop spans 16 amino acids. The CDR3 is CASSLVGTSGTGELFF. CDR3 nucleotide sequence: TGTGCCAGCAGCTTAGTCGGGACTAGCGGGACCGGGGAGCTGTTTTTT.

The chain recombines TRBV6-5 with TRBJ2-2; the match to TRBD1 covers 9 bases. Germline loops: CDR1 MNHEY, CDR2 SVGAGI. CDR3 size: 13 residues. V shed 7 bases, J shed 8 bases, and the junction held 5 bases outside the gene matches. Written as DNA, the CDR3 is TGTGCCAGCAACAGGGGGCGAGCGGGGGAGCTGTTTTTT. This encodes CASNRGRAGELFF.

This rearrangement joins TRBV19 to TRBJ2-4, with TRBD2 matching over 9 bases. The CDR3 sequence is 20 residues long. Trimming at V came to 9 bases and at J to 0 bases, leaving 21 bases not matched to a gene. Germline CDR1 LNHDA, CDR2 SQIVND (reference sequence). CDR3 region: CASPIRGSGSEILAKNIQYF. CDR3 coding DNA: TGTGCCAGCCCAATCAGGGGTAGCGGGAGTGAGATCTTAGCCAAAAACATTCAGTACTTC.

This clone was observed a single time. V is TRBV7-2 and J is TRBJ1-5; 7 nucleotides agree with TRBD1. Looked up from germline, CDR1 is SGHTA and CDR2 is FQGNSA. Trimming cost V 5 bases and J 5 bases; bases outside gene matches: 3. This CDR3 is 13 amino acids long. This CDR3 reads CASSPTGHQPQHF. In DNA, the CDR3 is TGTGCCAGCAGCCCGACAGGGCATCAGCCCCAGCATTTT. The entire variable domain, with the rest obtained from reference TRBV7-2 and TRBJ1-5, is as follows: GAGVSQSPSNKVTEKGKDVELRCDPISGHTALYWYRQSLGQGLEFLIYFQGNSAPDKSGLPSDRFSAERTGGSVSTLTIQRTQQEDSAVYLCASSPTGHQPQHFGDGTRLSIL.

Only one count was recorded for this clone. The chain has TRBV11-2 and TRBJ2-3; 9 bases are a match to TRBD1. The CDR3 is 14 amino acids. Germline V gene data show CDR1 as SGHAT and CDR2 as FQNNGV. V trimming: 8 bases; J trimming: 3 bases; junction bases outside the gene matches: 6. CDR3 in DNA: TGTGCCAGCCGGACAGGGGTTTTGACAGATACGCAGTATTTT. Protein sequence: CASRTGVLTDTQYF.

CDR3 region: CASSSYRVYNEQFF. The CDR3 bases are TGTGCCAGCAGCTCATACAGGGTCTACAATGAGCAGTTCTTC. The rearrangement uses TRBV11-1 and TRBJ2-1; D might be TRBD1 (6 bases). The V end lost 4 bases, the J end lost 3 bases, and 10 bases lay between the germline ends. The length of the CDR3 is 14 residues. Germline-derived CDR1 and CDR2 are SGHAT and FQDESV (reference sequence).

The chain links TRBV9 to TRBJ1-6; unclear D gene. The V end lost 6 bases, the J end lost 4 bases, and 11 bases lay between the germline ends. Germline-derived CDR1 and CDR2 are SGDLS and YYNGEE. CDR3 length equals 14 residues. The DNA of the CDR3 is TGTGCCAGCAACGAGGACGGATATAATTCACCCCTCCACTTT. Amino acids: CASNEDGYNSPLHF.

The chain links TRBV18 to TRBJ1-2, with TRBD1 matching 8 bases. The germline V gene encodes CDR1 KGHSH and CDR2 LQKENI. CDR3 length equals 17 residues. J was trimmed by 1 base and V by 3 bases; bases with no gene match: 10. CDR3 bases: TGTGCCAGCTCACCCAATGCAGGGGGCGATGGTAACTATGGCTACACCTTC. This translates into CASSPNAGGDGNYGYTF. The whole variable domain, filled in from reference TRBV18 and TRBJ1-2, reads NAGVMQNPRHLVRRRGQEARLRCSPMKGHSHVYWYRQLPEEGLKFMVYLQKENIIDESGMPKERFSAEFPKEGPSILRIQQVVRGDSAAYFCASSPNAGGDGNYGYTFGSGTRLTVV.

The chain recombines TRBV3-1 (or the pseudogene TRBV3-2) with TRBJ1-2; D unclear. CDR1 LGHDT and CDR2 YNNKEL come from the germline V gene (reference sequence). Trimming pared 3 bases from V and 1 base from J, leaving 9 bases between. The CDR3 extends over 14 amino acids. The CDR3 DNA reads TGTGCCAGCAGCCAGGGCGGGGTTAACTATGGCTACACCTTC. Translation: CASSQGGVNYGYTF.